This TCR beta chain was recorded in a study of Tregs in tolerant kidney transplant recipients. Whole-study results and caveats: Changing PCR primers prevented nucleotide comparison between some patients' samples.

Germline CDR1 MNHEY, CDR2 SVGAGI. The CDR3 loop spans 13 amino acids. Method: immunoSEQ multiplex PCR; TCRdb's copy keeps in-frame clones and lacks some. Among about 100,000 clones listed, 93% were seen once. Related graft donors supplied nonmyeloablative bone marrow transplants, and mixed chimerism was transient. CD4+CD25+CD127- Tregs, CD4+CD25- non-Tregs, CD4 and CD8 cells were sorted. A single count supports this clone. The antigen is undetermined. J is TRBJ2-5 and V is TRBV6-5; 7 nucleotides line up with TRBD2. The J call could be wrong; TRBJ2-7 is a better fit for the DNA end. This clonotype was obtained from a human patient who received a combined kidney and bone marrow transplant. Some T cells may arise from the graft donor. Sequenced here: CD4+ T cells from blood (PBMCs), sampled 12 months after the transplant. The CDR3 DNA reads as TGTGCCAGCTGGCCTAGCGGATCCTACGAGCAGTACTTC. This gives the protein CASWPSGSYEQYF.